The 5 T cell receptor beta chains reported below all come from one sample, sequenced in a study of blood T cells in healthy people across ages. A J-beta primer mix and a sample-barcoded 5' primer were used in a second PCR of roughly 6 to 12 cycles. MiXCR was run by TCRdb on the 5' RACE reads, yielding one entry per CDR3 protein. The sample lists around 500,000 distinct CDR3 sequences; about 29% were seen once. These same records also appear under a second study, on T cells of mothers and their children.

The sample comprised blood. These receptors originate from a boy aged 2-15 years in good health.

This clonotype was detected a few times. This chain links TRBV20-1 with TRBJ2-2; D unclear. CDR3 length: 13 residues. V lost 0 bases and J 6 bases, leaving 8 bases between the germline ends. Germline-derived CDR1 and CDR2 are DFQATT and SNEGSKA (reference sequence). Here the CDR3 reads CSARDSAPGELFF. Written as DNA, the CDR3 is TGCAGTGCTAGAGATTCGGCGCCCGGGGAGCTGTTTTTT.

This clonotype was observed a few times. This sequence joins TRBV7-2 and TRBJ2-5; D is tentatively TRBD1 or TRBD2 (5 bases each). Germline CDR1 and CDR2: SGHTA and FQGNSA. The CDR3 runs 15 residues. Trimming pared 7 bases from V and 4 bases from J, leaving 19 bases between. The CDR3 DNA is TGTGCCAGCACTCATACCCGGAGTGGGGGAGAGACCCAGTACTTC. It translates to CASTHTRSGGETQYF.

This clonotype was counted a few times. J is TRBJ1-6 and V is TRBV20-1, with TRBD1 as a possible D gene (5 bases). The V and J ends lost 5 bases and 7 bases respectively, with 9 bases between them. The germline gives CDR1 DFQATT, CDR2 SNEGSKA (reference sequence). This CDR3 spans 12 amino acids. CDR3: CSAFRQNSPLHF. In DNA, the CDR3 is TGCAGTGCTTTTAGACAGAATTCACCCCTCCACTTT.

This clonotype has only a few counts. V usage is TRBV27 and J usage is TRBJ2-5, with D tentatively TRBD2 (6 bases). The J call may not be correct, given that the DNA end is closer to TRBJ2-1. The CDR3 contains 14 residues. The germline V gene has CDR1 MNHEY and CDR2 SMNVEV (reference sequence). The CDR3 region has the DNA TGTGCCAGCAGCCGCCCGGGACTGCACAATGAGCAGTTCTTC. Translating gives CASSRPGLHNEQFF.

CDR3 amino acids: CASSLGQATNSPLHF. CDR3 sequence (DNA): TGTGCCAGCAGCTTAGGGCAGGCGACTAATTCACCCCTCCACTTT. V gene TRBV11-2 combines with J gene TRBJ1-6, with D hard to call. V lost 1 base to trimming and J lost 6 bases, with 10 bases between them. This CDR3 region has 15 residues. Germline assignment: CDR1 SGHAT and CDR2 FQNNGV.